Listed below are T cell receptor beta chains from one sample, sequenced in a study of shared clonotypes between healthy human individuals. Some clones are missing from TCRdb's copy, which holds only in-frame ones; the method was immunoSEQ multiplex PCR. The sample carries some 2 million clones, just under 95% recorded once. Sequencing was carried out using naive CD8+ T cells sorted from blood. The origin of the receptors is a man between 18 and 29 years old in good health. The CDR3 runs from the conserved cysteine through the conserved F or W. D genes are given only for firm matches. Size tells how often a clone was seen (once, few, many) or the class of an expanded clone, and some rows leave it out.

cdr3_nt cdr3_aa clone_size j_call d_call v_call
TGCGCCAGCAGCCAAGAACTAGCGGGAGTAGGATACGAGCAGTACTTC CASSQELAGVGYEQYF NA TRBJ2-7 TRBD2 TRBV4-1
TGTGCCAGCAGCCTAGCAGACGGGCCCCAGCATTTT CASSLADGPQHF once TRBJ1-5 NA TRBV7-9
TGTGCCAGCAGCCCTAGGGGGCAGGGGGCTGAGACCCAGTACTTC CASSPRGQGAETQYF NA TRBJ2-5 TRBD1 TRBV7-9
TGTGCCAGCAGCTTAGGTAGCGGGAGCGAGACCCAGTACTTC CASSLGSGSETQYF NA TRBJ2-5 TRBD2 TRBV7-6
TGTGCCAGTAGAGACAGGGGTGAAACCTACGAGCAGTACTTC CASRDRGETYEQYF NA TRBJ2-7 TRBD1 TRBV19
TGTGCTAGCAGTTGGGGGGCGAACACCGGGGAGCTGTTTTTT CASSWGANTGELFF NA TRBJ2-2 NA TRBV7-7
TGTGCCATCAGTGAGACGGCGGGTAATGAAAAACTGTTTTTT CAISETAGNEKLFF NA TRBJ1-4 NA TRBV10-3
TGTGCCACCTACAACACCGGGGAGCTGTTTTTT CATYNTGELFF NA TRBJ2-2 NA TRBV19
TGTGCCAGCAAACTCGAGGGGTACGAGCAGTACTTC CASKLEGYEQYF NA TRBJ2-7 NA TRBV28
TGTGCCAGCTCACCATCGGGGGCTAGCGGGGCCCAAGAGACCCAGTACTTC CASSPSGASGAQETQYF NA TRBJ2-5 TRBD2 TRBV18
TGTGCCAGCAGCCCCCGAGACGGAGGCCCGATGGACTATGGCTACACCTTC CASSPRDGGPMDYGYTF once TRBJ1-2 NA TRBV11-1
TGTGCCAGCAGCGCTGGGGGACAGGCGAATGAAAAACTGTTTTTT CASSAGGQANEKLFF NA TRBJ1-4 TRBD1 TRBV9
TGTGCCAGCAGATCCTATCCCGGGACTACTAATGAAAAACTGTTTTTT CASRSYPGTTNEKLFF NA TRBJ1-4 NA TRBV7-9
TGTGCCACCAGCAGAGGTGGGGAGGGCACGGCTGCGCAGTATTTT CATSRGGEGTAAQYF NA TRBJ2-3 TRBD2 TRBV15
TGTGCCAGCAGCCAATCCCGGGACAGGGCCTACGAGCAGTACTTC CASSQSRDRAYEQYF NA TRBJ2-7 TRBD1 TRBV4-2
TGTGCCAGCAGCTTAGTTCTAGCGGGAGGGCCGTCCGAGCAGTACTTC CASSLVLAGGPSEQYF NA TRBJ2-7 TRBD2 TRBV7-6
TGTGCCAGCAGCCCGGTGGGGGGGAACACCGGGGAGCTGTTTTTT CASSPVGGNTGELFF NA TRBJ2-2 NA TRBV7-6
TGCGCCAGCAGCCAAGATCTGCACAATCAGCCCCAGCATTTT CASSQDLHNQPQHF NA TRBJ1-5 NA TRBV4-3
TGCAGCTTCCGGGACGGGAGTTCCTACGAGCAGTACTTC CSFRDGSSYEQYF NA TRBJ2-7 NA TRBV29-1
TGTGCCAGCAGCTTTTCTAGCGGGGGCGTTAGCTCCTACGAGCAGTACTTC CASSFSSGGVSSYEQYF NA TRBJ2-7 TRBD2 TRBV7-9
TGTGCCAGCAGCTTACCCGGGACTAGCGGGGTGAACAATGAGCAGTTCTTC CASSLPGTSGVNNEQFF NA TRBJ2-1 TRBD2 TRBV7-9
TGTGCCAGCAGTTACTCGAAATCTAATGAGCAGTTCTTC CASSYSKSNEQFF NA TRBJ2-1 NA TRBV6-5
TGTGCCAGCAGCTTAGACCCTAGCGGGAGCACCGGGGAGCTGTTTTTT CASSLDPSGSTGELFF NA TRBJ2-2 TRBD2 TRBV7-6
TGTGCCAGTAGTATCCCAGTGACCGGGGAGCTGTTTTTT CASSIPVTGELFF NA TRBJ2-2 NA TRBV19
TGTGCCAGCAGTTCCAACAGGGAGGAAGAGCAGCCCCAGCATTTT CASSSNREEEQPQHF NA TRBJ1-5 NA TRBV28
TGTGCCAGCAGTATTGGAGGGAGTGACGCGCAGTATTTT CASSIGGSDAQYF NA TRBJ2-3 NA TRBV27
TGTGCCAGTTCGCTGGGGGATCAAGAGACCCAGTACTTC CASSLGDQETQYF once TRBJ2-5 NA TRBV11-2
TGTGCCAGCAGCCAAGAGACTGAAGCTTTCTTT CASSQETEAFF NA TRBJ1-1 NA TRBV5-4
TGTGCCAGCAGCGTAGCTGGGGGGGGCGGGACTGAAGCTTTCTTT CASSVAGGGGTEAFF NA TRBJ1-1 NA TRBV9
TGCGCCAGCAGCCAAAGGGAGGGGATCGCCGGGGAGCTGTTTTTT CASSQREGIAGELFF NA TRBJ2-2 TRBD2 TRBV4-3
TGTGCCTGGAGTGTCGGGACAGTCAACACCGGGGAGCTGTTTTTT CAWSVGTVNTGELFF NA TRBJ2-2 TRBD1 TRBV30
TGCAGCGTTGAAGACGGGGGTGGCGAGCAGTACTTC CSVEDGGGEQYF NA TRBJ2-7 NA TRBV29-1
TGTGCCAGCAGCAATGACAGGGGGCTTAGGACTGAAGCTTTCTTT CASSNDRGLRTEAFF NA TRBJ1-1 NA TRBV21-1
TGTGCCAGCAGCTTAGAGGCGGGGGGCTCCTACGAGCAGTACTTC CASSLEAGGSYEQYF NA TRBJ2-7 TRBD2 TRBV11-2
TGTGCCAGCAGTGAAGCCGGGACAGGGGACAATCAGCCCCAGCATTTT CASSEAGTGDNQPQHF NA TRBJ1-5 TRBD1 TRBV6-1
TGCGCCAGCAGCCTACGAGGGGGAGAGGAGACCCAGTACTTC CASSLRGGEETQYF NA TRBJ2-5 NA TRBV4-3
TGTGCCAGCAGCCAAGTAGCGACGGGTTACAATGAGCAGTTCTTC CASSQVATGYNEQFF NA TRBJ2-1 NA TRBV14
TGTGCCAGCAGTTTATCAGGGGTTCGCAATCAGCCCCAGCATTTT CASSLSGVRNQPQHF NA TRBJ1-5 NA TRBV27
TGTGCCAGCAGTTATAGGGAGTCAGCAGATACGCAGTATTTT CASSYRESADTQYF NA TRBJ2-3 NA TRBV6-5
TGTGCCAGCAGCCAGGACACGATCGGTCCGGAGACCCAGTACTTC CASSQDTIGPETQYF NA TRBJ2-5 NA TRBV11-2
TGTGCCAGCAGACCAAAGGACAGGTCGAACTATGGCTACACCTTC CASRPKDRSNYGYTF NA TRBJ1-2 TRBD1 TRBV25-1
TGTGCCAGCAGTTACTCTCATGGAAACACCATATATTTT CASSYSHGNTIYF NA TRBJ1-3 NA TRBV6-6
TGTGCCAGCAGCGCCACAGGGGGTCAATCCTACGAGCAGTACTTC CASSATGGQSYEQYF NA TRBJ2-7 TRBD1 TRBV28
TGTGCCAGCAGCACCATTGACAGTTATCTTGACGAGCAGTACTTC CASSTIDSYLDEQYF NA TRBJ2-7 NA TRBV6-5
TGTGCCAGCAGCTTAGGCGGGCCATATTCCTACAATGAGCAGTTCTTC CASSLGGPYSYNEQFF NA TRBJ2-1 NA TRBV7-9
TGCGCCAGCAGCCAAGGGCAGTATGCGGAGACCCAGTACTTC CASSQGQYAETQYF NA TRBJ2-5 NA TRBV4-1
TGTGCCAGTTCTACTATAGCGGACTCCTACAATGAGCAGTTCTTC CASSTIADSYNEQFF NA TRBJ2-1 NA TRBV27
TGTGCCAGCAGCGCAGGGGAGACCCAGTACTTC CASSAGETQYF NA TRBJ2-5 NA TRBV9
TGTGCCAGCACCCACGGGGGTTCGGACTACAATGAGCAGTTCTTC CASTHGGSDYNEQFF NA TRBJ2-1 NA TRBV25-1
TGTGCCAGCAGCTTAGGTAGAGATCAGCCCCAGCATTTT CASSLGRDQPQHF NA TRBJ1-5 NA TRBV13
TGTGCCAGCTGGACCGGGGAGCTGTTTTTT CASWTGELFF NA TRBJ2-2 NA TRBV2
TGTGCCAGCAGTGGGACTAGCGGGAACCCTCTCAATGAGCAGTTCTTC CASSGTSGNPLNEQFF NA TRBJ2-1 TRBD2 TRBV6-1
TGCGCCAGCAGCGCGGTAGCGGGAGATGAGCAGTTCTTC CASSAVAGDEQFF once TRBJ2-1 TRBD2 TRBV5-1
TGTGCCATCAGTGACCCCGAGTCTTACTATGGCTACACCTTC CAISDPESYYGYTF NA TRBJ1-2 NA TRBV10-3
TGTGCCAGCAGCTTAGCAACAGGTTTTTCCTACGAGCAGTACTTC CASSLATGFSYEQYF NA TRBJ2-7 NA TRBV7-8
TGTGCCAGCAGTGTTGCAGAACTCTCCTACGAGCAGTACTTC CASSVAELSYEQYF once TRBJ2-7 NA TRBV2